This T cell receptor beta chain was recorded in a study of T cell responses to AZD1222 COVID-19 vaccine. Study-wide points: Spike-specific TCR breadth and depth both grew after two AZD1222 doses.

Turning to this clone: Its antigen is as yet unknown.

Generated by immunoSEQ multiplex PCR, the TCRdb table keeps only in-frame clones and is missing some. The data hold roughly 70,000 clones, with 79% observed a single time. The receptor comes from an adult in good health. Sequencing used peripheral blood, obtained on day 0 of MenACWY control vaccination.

The CDR3 DNA follows: TGTGCCAGCAGCTCCGCCGGACACCCAGGTCGGGCTTTCTTT. As protein: CASSSAGHPGRAFF. The chain couples TRBV11-2 to TRBJ1-1; perhaps TRBD1 as D (5 bases). The germline V gene encodes CDR1 SGHAT and CDR2 FQNNGV. The CDR3 spans 14 residues. Deletions cut 4 bases from V and 11 bases from J, with 20 bases between.